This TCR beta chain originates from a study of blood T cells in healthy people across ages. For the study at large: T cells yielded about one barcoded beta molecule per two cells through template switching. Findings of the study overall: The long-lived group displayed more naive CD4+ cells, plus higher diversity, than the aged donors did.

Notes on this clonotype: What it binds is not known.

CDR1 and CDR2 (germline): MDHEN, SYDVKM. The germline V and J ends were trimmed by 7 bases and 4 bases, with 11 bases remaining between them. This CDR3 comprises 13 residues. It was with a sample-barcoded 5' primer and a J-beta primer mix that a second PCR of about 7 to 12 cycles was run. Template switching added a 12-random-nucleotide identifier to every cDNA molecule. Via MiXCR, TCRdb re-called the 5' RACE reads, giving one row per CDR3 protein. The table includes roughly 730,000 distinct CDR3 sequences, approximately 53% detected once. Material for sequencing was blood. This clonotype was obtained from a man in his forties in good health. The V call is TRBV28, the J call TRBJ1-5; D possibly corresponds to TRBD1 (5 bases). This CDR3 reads CASTTEVNQPQHF. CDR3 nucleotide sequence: TGTGCCAGCACGACAGAAGTTAATCAGCCCCAGCATTTT. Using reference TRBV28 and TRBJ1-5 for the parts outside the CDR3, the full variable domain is DVKVTQSSRYLVKRTGEKVFLECVQDMDHENMFWYRQDPGLGLRLIYFSYDVKMKEKGDIPEGYSVSREKKERFSLILESASTNQTSMYLCASTTEVNQPQHFGDGTRLSIL.